A selection of T cell receptor beta chains follows, all from one sample in a study of T cell changes during pregnancy in multiple sclerosis. Some clones are missing from TCRdb's copy, which holds only in-frame ones; the method was immunoSEQ multiplex PCR. Of 17,000 or so clones listed, 95% to 96% are singletons. This sample comprised peripheral blood, obtained in the third trimester of pregnancy. The receptors shown here come from a female donor with multiple sclerosis, enrolled in a pregnancy study. Both conserved end residues are part of each CDR3. The D gene is left open where the match is weak. Size values are once, few and many counts, or a class for expanded clones, and some rows have none.

len,v_gene,d_gene,j_gene,abundance,CDR3nt,CDR3aa
11,TRBV29-1,NA,TRBJ1-2,NA,TGCAGCGTTGTGAGTAACTATGGCTACACCTTC,CSVVSNYGYTF
15,TRBV11-2,TRBD2,TRBJ2-7,NA,TGTGCCAGCAGCAGTAGCGGGAAACCCCCCTACGAGCAGTACTTC,CASSSSGKPPYEQYF
19,TRBV5-1,NA,TRBJ1-6,NA,TGCGCCAGCAGCCCATACCTACAGGGCCACAGCTCCTATAATTCACCCCTCCACTTT,CASSPYLQGHSSYNSPLHF
14,TRBV7-6,NA,TRBJ2-5,once,TGTGCCAGCAGCTTAGTAGAGGGTCAAGAGACCCAGTACTTC,CASSLVEGQETQYF
13,TRBV2,TRBD1,TRBJ1-6,NA,TGTGCCAGTCGGCGGACAGGGATAGAACCCCTCCACTTT,CASRRTGIEPLHF
15,TRBV9,NA,TRBJ2-1,NA,TGTGCCAGCAGTCGTAGAGAGGGCTCCTACAATGAGCAGTTCTTC,CASSRREGSYNEQFF
14,TRBV29-1,TRBD2,TRBJ2-1,NA,TGCAGCGTGGACCCAGCGGGAGTACGGACTGAGCAGTTCTTC,CSVDPAGVRTEQFF
13,TRBV13,TRBD1,TRBJ2-7,NA,TGTGCCAGCAGCACCCGGACAGGGGAGGAGCAGTACTTC,CASSTRTGEEQYF
15,TRBV4-1,NA,TRBJ1-4,NA,TGCGCCAGCAGCCTACCGGGACAAAGACAGGAAAAACTGTTTTTT,CASSLPGQRQEKLFF
14,TRBV19,TRBD1,TRBJ2-2,NA,TGTGCCAGTAGAGGGACAGGGGGCATCGGGGAGCTGTTTTTT,CASRGTGGIGELFF
10,TRBV7-8,NA,TRBJ2-2,NA,TGTGCCCACCGGGCCGGGGAGCTGTTTTTT,CAHRAGELFF
15,TRBV27,NA,TRBJ2-7,NA,TGTGCCAGCAGTTTATACCTCGGGATGCCCTACGAGCAGTACTTC,CASSLYLGMPYEQYF
14,TRBV15,TRBD1,TRBJ2-1,NA,TGTGCCATTACAGGGGTAGGGACATACAATGAGCAGTTCTTC,CAITGVGTYNEQFF
17,TRBV7-9,TRBD1,TRBJ1-1,NA,TGTGCCAGCAGCCCAGGGACAGGGGGAGTGACAGACACTGAAGCTTTCTTT,CASSPGTGGVTDTEAFF
15,TRBV6-5,TRBD2,TRBJ2-3,NA,TGTGCCAGCACCTCTAGCGGGAGGCCCACAGATACGCAGTATTTT,CASTSSGRPTDTQYF
14,TRBV5-1,NA,TRBJ2-5,NA,TGCGCCAGCAGCTTGGTTACAAGCCAAGAGACCCAGTACTTC,CASSLVTSQETQYF
14,TRBV19,TRBD1,TRBJ2-2,NA,TGTGCCAGCATGGGACAGGGCCTCTCCGGGGAGCTGTTTTTT,CASMGQGLSGELFF
12,TRBV9,NA,TRBJ1-1,NA,TGTGCCAGCAGCGTAGGAGGCAGTGAAGCTTTCTTT,CASSVGGSEAFF
14,TRBV15,TRBD1,TRBJ2-1,NA,TGTGCCACCAGCAAAGAGGGGGCGCGCAATGAGCAGTTCTTC,CATSKEGARNEQFF
19,TRBV12-5,TRBD2,TRBJ2-4,NA,TGTGCTAGTGGTTTGGTAATAAGCGGGGGGGCTCAGGGCAAAAACATTCAGTACTTC,CASGLVISGGAQGKNIQYF
17,TRBV5-1,TRBD1,TRBJ2-7,NA,TGCGCCAGCAGCTTGTCATTGGGGACAGGGGGCATAATGGAGCAGTACTTC,CASSLSLGTGGIMEQYF
15,TRBV2,NA,TRBJ2-7,NA,TGTGCCAGCACCTCATTCGGGACTCCCGGGGAAGAGCAGTACTTC,CASTSFGTPGEEQYF
15,TRBV7-3,NA,TRBJ2-3,NA,TGTGCCAGCAGTCCACCGGGACATGGAACTGATACGCAGTATTTT,CASSPPGHGTDTQYF
12,TRBV30,NA,TRBJ1-2,NA,TGTGCCTGGAATCCGGGGAACTATGGCTACACCTTC,CAWNPGNYGYTF
15,TRBV27,NA,TRBJ2-4,once,TGTGCCAGCAGTCAGACAACACTAGCCAAAAACATTCAGTACTTC,CASSQTTLAKNIQYF
13,TRBV6-1,NA,TRBJ2-7,NA,TGTGCCAGCAGTGAACAAGGGGATCGATGGGAGTACTTC,CASSEQGDRWEYF
17,TRBV9,NA,TRBJ2-2,NA,TGTGCCAGCAGCGTAGCTTATAGGACAGCGAACACCGGGGAGCTGTTTTTT,CASSVAYRTANTGELFF
14,TRBV9,NA,TRBJ2-3,NA,TGTGCCAGCAGCCCCCGACATAGCACAGATACGCAGTATTTT,CASSPRHSTDTQYF
12,TRBV29-1,NA,TRBJ2-5,NA,TGCAGCGTTGGGACAGCGACAGAGACCCAGTACTTC,CSVGTATETQYF
15,TRBV9,NA,TRBJ1-2,NA,TGTGCCAGCAGCGCGATGGACAGTCCGAACTATGGCTACACCTTC,CASSAMDSPNYGYTF
14,TRBV27,TRBD1,TRBJ2-7,NA,TGTGCCAGCAGCCAGGGACAGGGGGCCTACGAGCAGTACTTC,CASSQGQGAYEQYF
15,TRBV10-1,NA,TRBJ2-7,few,TGCGCCAGCAGTGAGTCGAAGGGAGGATTGCACGAGCAGTACTTC,CASSESKGGLHEQYF
13,TRBV5-5,NA,TRBJ2-3,NA,TGTGCCAGCAGCTTGACTCGCACAGATACGCAGTATTTT,CASSLTRTDTQYF
14,TRBV5-1,TRBD1,TRBJ2-5,NA,TGCGCCAGCAGCACTGGACAGGGGCAAGAGACCCAGTACTTC,CASSTGQGQETQYF
15,TRBV27,TRBD2,TRBJ2-7,NA,TGTGCCAGCAGTTTCCGGACTAGCGGAGCCTACGAGCAGTACTTC,CASSFRTSGAYEQYF
14,TRBV19,NA,TRBJ1-2,NA,TGTGCCAGTAAGGGGGAGGGACGCCCCCATGGCTACACCTTC,CASKGEGRPHGYTF
14,TRBV15,NA,TRBJ1-1,once,TGTGCCACCAGCAGAGATCAAGGGGCCACTGAAGCTTTCTTT,CATSRDQGATEAFF
17,TRBV7-9,NA,TRBJ2-7,NA,TGTGCCAGCAGCCCCCCAAATACGGGCAGGGAACTGTACGAGCAGTACTTC,CASSPPNTGRELYEQYF
15,TRBV5-1,NA,TRBJ1-1,NA,TGCGCCAGCAGCTTGGGTCAGGGATGGAACACTGAAGCTTTCTTT,CASSLGQGWNTEAFF
15,TRBV7-8,NA,TRBJ2-1,NA,TGTGCCAGCAGCCCCGCCACCGCGGCAGACAATGAGCAGTTCTTC,CASSPATAADNEQFF
16,TRBV5-1,TRBD1,TRBJ1-2,NA,TGCGCCAGCAGCCCGGGGGGGACAGGGGGCGCGTATGGCTACACCTTC,CASSPGGTGGAYGYTF
15,TRBV27,TRBD1,TRBJ1-5,NA,TGTGCCAGCAGTTTAGGACAGGGGAACAATCAGCCCCAGCATTTT,CASSLGQGNNQPQHF
16,TRBV9,NA,TRBJ1-2,NA,TGTGCCAGCAGCGTAGTACGGACAAACACTAACTATGGCTACACCTTC,CASSVVRTNTNYGYTF
13,TRBV18,NA,TRBJ2-5,NA,TGTGCCAGCTCACCGAGGCCTGAAGAGACCCAGTACTTC,CASSPRPEETQYF
21,TRBV7-8,TRBD2,TRBJ2-2,NA,TGTGCCAGCAGTCATACCACCCCTCGGCTAGCGGGAGGGCCCCTCACCGGGGAGCTGTTTTTT,CASSHTTPRLAGGPLTGELFF
14,TRBV5-1,NA,TRBJ1-3,once,TGCGCCAGCAGTGAGGGCTCATCTGGAGACACCATATATTTT,CASSEGSSGDTIYF
13,TRBV5-5,TRBD2,TRBJ2-1,NA,TGTGCCAGCAGAGGGAGGGAACACAATGAGCAGTTCTTC,CASRGREHNEQFF
14,TRBV28,NA,TRBJ2-7,NA,TGTGCCAGCTTTCGTTCTGGACAGTCCTACGAGCAGTACTTC,CASFRSGQSYEQYF
14,TRBV28,TRBD1,TRBJ2-1,NA,TGTGCCAGCAGTTTTGGAGAGGTCCGGGACAGGGGTGTCTTC,CASSFGEVRDRGVF
15,TRBV18,TRBD2,TRBJ2-1,NA,TGTGCCAGCTCCCCCCCGAGGACTAGCGGAAATGAGCAGTTCTTC,CASSPPRTSGNEQFF
14,TRBV2,TRBD1,TRBJ1-2,NA,TGTGCCAGCAGTTTCCTCGAGACAGGGGTAGGCTACACCTTC,CASSFLETGVGYTF
13,TRBV28,NA,TRBJ1-1,NA,TGTGCCAGCAGTCTTCTATTGAACACTGAAGCTTTCTTT,CASSLLLNTEAFF
16,TRBV10-3,TRBD2,TRBJ2-3,NA,TGTGCCATCAGTGCGCTAGCGGGAGGGGGCACAGATACGCAGTATTTT,CAISALAGGGTDTQYF
15,TRBV5-1,TRBD2,TRBJ2-7,NA,TGCGCCAGCAGCTTGCTTAGTAGCGGGGGTAACGAGCAGTACTTC,CASSLLSSGGNEQYF
17,TRBV7-9,TRBD2,TRBJ2-4,NA,TGTGCCAGCAGCTTAGGGCTAGCGGGAGGGCCGGGGAACATTCAGTACTTC,CASSLGLAGGPGNIQYF
15,TRBV7-6,NA,TRBJ2-4,NA,TGTGCCAGCAGCTTAGATGGGGGCAAGGGAAACATTCAGTACTTC,CASSLDGGKGNIQYF
15,TRBV6-4,NA,TRBJ2-2,NA,TGTGCCAGCAGTGATGGCCATGCGAACACCGGGGAGCTGTTTTTT,CASSDGHANTGELFF